The 5 T cell receptor delta chains below come from one sample, sequenced in a study of gamma-delta chains in newborns, infants, children. TCRdb re-called clones from the reads using CATT. The sample yields about 2,600 delta-chain clones, about 1% seen once. Sequencing input: blood. These receptors originate from a child who was a newborn, infant or young child, either healthy, febrile or measles-vaccinated (not recorded which).

A few counts support this clone. This is likely an artifact of a read error, given a far larger clone one base away. Other DNA sequences of this sample code for an identical CDR3. This sequence joins TRDV2 and TRDJ3; D unresolved. Germline V gene lookup returns CDR1 GEAIGNYY and CDR2 EKD. The CDR3 sequence is 16 residues long. CDR3 amino acids: CACDTMGSWDTRQMFF. CDR3 nucleotide sequence: TGTGCTTGTGACACCATGGGATCCTGGGACACCCGACAGATGTTTTTC.

This clone was counted only a few times. The TCRdb protein, from a much larger clone, departs from this DNA's translation at residue 11, likely by read error; the protein shown derives from the DNA. The CDR3: CACDTVDGSGAWDTRQMFF. For the CDR3, the DNA is TGTGCCTGTGACACGGTGGATGGGTCTGGGGCCTGGGACACCCGACAGATGTTTTTC. This chain joins TRDV2 and TRDJ3, with a possible D match to TRDD3 (6 bases). The germline CDR1 and CDR2 sequences are GEAIGNYY and EKD. The CDR3 length is 19 residues. V was trimmed by 1 base and J by 2 bases, leaving 17 bases between them.

This clone was found a few times. The protein TCRdb gives is from a much larger clone and does not agree with this DNA's translation at residue 10, likely a read error; the protein shown here comes from the DNA. The V call is TRDV2, the J call TRDJ1; TRDD3 matches at 7 bases. There are 14 residues in the CDR3. Germline V CDR1 and CDR2: GEAIGNYY, EKD. In nucleotides, the CDR3 is TGTGCCTGTGACAAGCTGGGGGCCACCGAAAAACTCATCTTT. Encoded protein: CACDKLGATEKLIF.

This chain joins TRDV1 and TRDJ1, with D possibly being TRDD2 (9 bases). The V end lost 0 bases, the J end lost 0 bases, and 38 bases lay between the germline ends. Germline assignment: CDR1 TSWWSYY and CDR2 QGS. This CDR3 comprises 25 residues. This chain's CDR3 is CALGELGLPTTGGLLLGFYTDKLIF. CDR3 in DNA: TGTGCTCTTGGGGAACTCGGCCTTCCTACGACTGGGGGCCTACTTTTGGGCTTCTACACCGATAAACTCATCTTT.

Comments on this clone: This DNA's translation and the protein TCRdb lists, from a much larger clone, do not match at residue 7, likely due to a read error; the protein shown is translated from the DNA. The V and J genes are TRDV2 and TRDJ1; 8 bases fit TRDD3. The CDR3 is 17 residues long. Trimming cost V 2 bases and J 0 bases; bases outside gene matches: 10. Germline CDR1 reads GEAIGNYY; CDR2 reads EKD. CDR3 residues: CACDILRDTRNTDKLIF. Here the CDR3 DNA reads TGTGCCTGTGACATACTGCGGGATACGCGAAACACCGATAAACTCATCTTT.